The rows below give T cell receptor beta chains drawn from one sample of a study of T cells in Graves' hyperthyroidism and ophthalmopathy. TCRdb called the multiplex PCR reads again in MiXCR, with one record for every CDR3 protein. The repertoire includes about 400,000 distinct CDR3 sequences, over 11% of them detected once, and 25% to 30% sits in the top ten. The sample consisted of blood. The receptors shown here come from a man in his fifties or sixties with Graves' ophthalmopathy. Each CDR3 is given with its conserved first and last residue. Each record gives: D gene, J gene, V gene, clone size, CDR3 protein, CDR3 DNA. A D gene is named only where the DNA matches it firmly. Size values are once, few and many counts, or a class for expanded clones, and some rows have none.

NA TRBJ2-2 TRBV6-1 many CASSLGGFRGNTGELFF TGTGCCAGCAGCCTAGGGGGTTTTAGGGGAAACACCGGGGAGCTGTTTTTT
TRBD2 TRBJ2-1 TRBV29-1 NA CSGLRAGDNEQFF TGCAGCGGCCTCCGAGCGGGAGACAATGAGCAGTTCTTC
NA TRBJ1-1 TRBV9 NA CASSVGGGQGWTEAFF TGTGCCAGCAGCGTAGGAGGAGGGCAGGGTTGGACTGAAGCTTTCTTT
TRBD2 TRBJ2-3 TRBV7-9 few CASSLLAGGPLDTQYF TGTGCCAGCAGCTTACTAGCGGGAGGGCCTCTAGATACGCAGTATTTT
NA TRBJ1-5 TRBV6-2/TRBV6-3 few CASRFGPRGLQPQHF TGTGCCAGCAGATTCGGGCCGCGGGGTTTGCAGCCCCAGCATTTT
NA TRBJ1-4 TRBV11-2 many CASSLSGKMEKLFF TGTGCCAGCAGCTTATCGGGGAAAATGGAAAAACTGTTTTTT
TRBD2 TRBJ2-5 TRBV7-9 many CASSLGGGQETQYF TGTGCCAGCAGCTTAGGCGGGGGCCAAGAGACCCAGTACTTC
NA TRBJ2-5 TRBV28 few CASRPPGAPETQYF TGTGCCAGCCGACCACCCGGGGCCCCGGAGACCCAGTACTTC
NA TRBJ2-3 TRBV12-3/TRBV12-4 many CASSTAPDTQYF TGTGCCAGCAGTACCGCCCCAGATACGCAGTATTTT
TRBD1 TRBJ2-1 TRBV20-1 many CSVAGGPYNEQFF TGCAGTGTAGCAGGGGGCCCCTACAATGAGCAGTTCTTC
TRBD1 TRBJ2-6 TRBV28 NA CASSIKGQLGGANVLTF TGTGCCAGCAGTATTAAGGGACAGCTGGGGGGGGCCAACGTCCTGACTTTC
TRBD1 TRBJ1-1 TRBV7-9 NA CASSQGQGVSSAFF TGTGCCAGCAGCCAGGGACAGGGGGTATCCTCGGCTTTCTTT
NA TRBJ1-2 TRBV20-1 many CSAREGKGALSGYTF TGCAGTGCTAGAGAGGGAAAAGGGGCTTTAAGTGGCTACACCTTC
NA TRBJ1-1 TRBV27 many CASSLGEGTEAFF TGTGCCAGCAGTTTGGGGGAAGGGACTGAAGCTTTCTTT
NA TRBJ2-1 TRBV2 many CASTPGREQFF TGTGCCAGCACTCCAGGGCGAGAGCAGTTCTTC
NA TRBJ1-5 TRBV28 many CASSPRHGGQPQHF TGTGCCAGCAGTCCCCGACACGGGGGGCAGCCCCAGCATTTT
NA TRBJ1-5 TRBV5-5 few CASSLWPGDQPQHF TGTGCCAGCAGCTTGTGGCCGGGCGATCAGCCCCAGCATTTT
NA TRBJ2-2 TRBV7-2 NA CASSNGGELFF TGTGCCAGCAGCAATGGCGGGGAGCTGTTTTTT
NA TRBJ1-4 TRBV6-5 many CASSYSGNEKLFF TGTGCCAGCAGTTACTCCGGGAATGAAAAACTGTTTTTT
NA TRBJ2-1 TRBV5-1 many CASSLGGTARNEQFF TGCGCCAGCAGCTTGGGAGGGACGGCGCGCAATGAGCAGTTCTTC
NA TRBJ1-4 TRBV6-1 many CASKVATNEKLFF TGTGCCAGCAAGGTTGCAACTAATGAAAAACTGTTTTTT
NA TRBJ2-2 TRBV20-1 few CSADTGLRELFF TGCAGTGCCGATACGGGGTTGAGGGAGCTGTTTTTT
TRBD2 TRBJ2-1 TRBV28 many CASRRTSGRNEQFF TGTGCCAGCAGGAGGACTAGCGGGAGGAATGAGCAGTTCTTC
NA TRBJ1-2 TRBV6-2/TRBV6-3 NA CASRTASSNYGYTF TGTGCCAGCAGGACAGCTAGTTCCAACTATGGCTACACCTTC